This T cell receptor beta chain emerged from a study of OX40 agonist ivuxolimab in advanced cancers. Overall study findings and caveats: Compared with CD4+, CD8+ T cells on average had more expanded clones.

Germline CDR1 is LGHNA and CDR2 is YNFKEQ. The germline V and J ends were trimmed by 9 bases and 3 bases, with 11 bases remaining between them. The CDR3 is 12 residues long. About this clone: Its target is not known.

Profiling relied on immunoSEQ multiplex PCR, and the TCRdb table lists in-frame clones only, not all of them. The sample records roughly 56,000 clones, 70% to 90% being singletons. This sample comprised CD4+ or CD8+ T cells sorted from blood, obtained in a trial of the OX40 agonist ivuxolimab. The origin of this receptor is an adult with an advanced solid tumor such as melanoma, head and neck, liver or kidney cancer. The V call is TRBV4-2, the J call TRBJ2-5; D unresolved. In DNA, the CDR3 is TGTGCCAGAAGGTGGCCCAAAGAGACCCAGTACTTC. Translating it yields CARRWPKETQYF.